This TCR beta chain emerged from a study of regulatory T cells in long-lasting Graves disease. CDR3 size: 15 residues. Germline trimming cut 4 bases from V and 7 bases from J; bases unmatched to any gene: 9. The germline gives CDR1 MNHEY, CDR2 SVGEGT. This clonotype was found many times. Its antigen is currently unknown. With iRepertoire HTBI primers and Arm-PCR of CDR3 regions, TCR beta libraries were built. In TCRdb, the multiplex PCR reads were re-called with MiXCR into one record per CDR3 protein. The table records about 540,000 distinct CDR3 sequences, approximately 13% of them present only once. Time point in this sample: newly diagnosed GD, antithyroid drugs for less than 3 months. Following extraction of RNA from PBMCs, that RNA was used to make the TCR library. A roughly 8.6-milliliter sample of peripheral blood was drawn into EDTA tubes. General study points: Gene preferences differed: TRBV28, TRBJ1-2, TRBJ2-5 in persistent cases.

The sample was also reused in another study, on T cells in Graves' hyperthyroidism and ophthalmopathy. That study adds: Each diagnosis was grounded in clinical symptoms, serum thyroxine and TRAb, thyroid ultrasound, and orbital computed tomography.

The specimen comprised peripheral blood mononuclear cells (PBMCs), sampled at new diagnosis, from a patient treated with antithyroid drugs. V usage is TRBV6-2 or TRBV6-3 and J usage is TRBJ2-2, with 7 bases aligning to TRBD1. The TCR originated in a man aged 30 to 39 with Graves disease. CDR3 in DNA: TGTGCCAGCAGTTGGGGGACAGAGGATGGCGGGGAGCTGTTTTTT. Translated, it gives CASSWGTEDGGELFF.